These T cell receptor beta chains were read from a single sample in a study of CD8 T cells in Susac syndrome. TCRdb itself ran the immunoSEQ multiplex PCR reads through MiXCR, one entry per CDR3 protein. This repertoire shows about 200,000 distinct CDR3 sequences, 95% found once; its top ten account for around 0.08%. Sequencing was done on a sample of CD4+ T cells from PBMCs. These receptor sequences come from a human donor with multiple sclerosis. Both conserved end residues are part of each CDR3. The order of the fields is V gene, J gene, CDR3 protein.

>TRBV20-1|TRBJ2-1
CSARRTGNEQFF
>TRBV20-1|TRBJ1-1
CSANQNTEAFF
>TRBV29-1|TRBJ1-2
CSVPTGGAGGYTF
>TRBV5-6|TRBJ2-3
CASSSGQGYTDTQYF
>TRBV3-1|TRBJ1-1
CASSQGGTDEAFF
>TRBV5-1|TRBJ2-7
CASSWGTGTYEQYF
>TRBV7-9|TRBJ2-1
CASSLLAGVSAGEQFF
>TRBV25-1|TRBJ2-2
CASSERAANTGELFF
>TRBV13|TRBJ1-6
CASSLGLTRSLHF
>TRBV20-1|TRBJ2-7
CSARPPQGINYEQYF
>TRBV12-3/TRBV12-4|TRBJ1-5
CASSFTGGYQPQHF
>TRBV3-1|TRBJ2-5
CASSQVRGGGETQYF
>TRBV30|TRBJ1-2
CAWSQGGDAYGYTF
>TRBV29-1|TRBJ2-7
CSVLDRGAYEQYF
>TRBV20-1|TRBJ1-2
CSARGEGPYGYTF
>TRBV29-1|TRBJ1-2
CSVGRTAYGYTF
>TRBV15|TRBJ1-2
CATSRGSNYGYTF
>TRBV20-1|TRBJ1-6
CSAHRVNSPLHF
>TRBV6-5|TRBJ1-1
CASSYSSTRNTEAFF
>TRBV5-4|TRBJ2-1
CASRSGTGQFF
>TRBV10-3|TRBJ1-2
CAISGEGNYGYTF
>TRBV7-2|TRBJ2-2
CASSSAANTGELFF
>TRBV5-1|TRBJ1-5
CASSLDVGGNQPQHF
>TRBV5-6|TRBJ1-6
CASSLVDESPLHF
>TRBV2|TRBJ2-4
CASSPSTLAKNIQYF
>TRBV5-1|TRBJ2-7
CASSLEPYEQYF
>TRBV20-1|TRBJ1-5
CSARVTGGDVGQPQHF
>TRBV20-1|TRBJ1-1
CSARVDGREVAFF
>TRBV12-3/TRBV12-4|TRBJ2-5
CASSLQGSKTQYF
>TRBV2|TRBJ2-3
CASSGTGRDTDTQYF
>TRBV20-1|TRBJ1-2
CSAREVSGTDFYGYTF
>TRBV29-1|TRBJ1-2
CSVLTVNYGYTF
>TRBV29-1|TRBJ1-1
CSVVVGNGEAFF
>TRBV5-1|TRBJ1-6
CASSGPAGADSPLHF
>TRBV27|TRBJ2-2
CASSLLDTGELFF
>TRBV10-3|TRBJ2-7
CAISESGGRGEQYF
>TRBV15|TRBJ1-2
CATSREDSFGYTF
>TRBV24-1|TRBJ2-3
CATSASADTQYF
>TRBV3-1|TRBJ2-5
CASSQGRLGTQYF
>TRBV6-1|TRBJ1-6
CASSDRWGTSPLHF
>TRBV20-1|TRBJ1-5
CSALRRKDQPQHF
>TRBV14|TRBJ1-2
CASSFRDRIYGYTF